A selection of T cell receptor beta chains follows, all from one sample in a study of shared clonotypes between healthy human individuals. The protocol was immunoSEQ multiplex PCR, while the TCRdb copy is restricted to in-frame clones and leaves out a portion. The sample yields approximately 2.4 million clones, approximately 94% seen once. Sequencing was performed on naive CD4+ T cells sorted from blood. These receptors were obtained from a man between 18 and 29 years old in good health. CDR3s include the opening cysteine and the closing phenylalanine or tryptophan. D genes are given only for firm matches. Size is omitted from some rows. Given values are once, few, many or a class for expanded clones.

cdr3_aa cdr3_nt j_call clone_size v_call d_call
CASSSTSLRRNQPQHF TGTGCCAGCAGTTCTACAAGTTTGAGGCGCAATCAGCCCCAGCATTTT TRBJ1-5 . TRBV27 .
CASRLVAGNTIYF TGTGCCAGCAGGCTAGTCGCGGGAAACACCATATATTTT TRBJ1-3 . TRBV6-5 .
CASSLDSNQPQHF TGTGCCAGCAGCTTAGATTCGAATCAGCCCCAGCATTTT TRBJ1-5 . TRBV7-6 .
CASSLGLPHNEQFF TGTGCCAGCAGCTTAGGACTACCCCACAATGAGCAGTTCTTC TRBJ2-1 . TRBV7-2 .
CASSGDWDYGYTF TGCGCCAGCAGCGGGGATTGGGACTATGGCTACACCTTC TRBJ1-2 . TRBV10-2 .
CSVEQGNADTQYF TGCAGCGTTGAACAGGGTAACGCAGATACGCAGTATTTT TRBJ2-3 . TRBV29-1 .
CASSETGGEQYF TGTGCCAGCAGTGAAACTGGGGGCGAGCAGTACTTC TRBJ2-7 once TRBV2 .
CAWTGRQNTEAFF TGTGCCTGGACGGGGCGACAGAACACTGAAGCTTTCTTT TRBJ1-1 . TRBV30 .
CASSAIAGGLYNEQFF TGTGCCAGCAGCGCGATAGCGGGGGGACTCTACAATGAGCAGTTCTTC TRBJ2-1 . TRBV7-3 TRBD2
CASSRGPSGAVKLFF TGTGCCAGTAGTAGGGGGCCCTCAGGGGCCGTAAAACTGTTTTTT TRBJ1-4 once TRBV19 .
CASGLGSYSNQPQHF TGTGCTAGTGGTTTGGGGAGCTATAGCAATCAGCCCCAGCATTTT TRBJ1-5 . TRBV12-5 .
CASSLDPGATYEQYF TGCGCCAGCAGCTTGGATCCGGGAGCCACCTACGAGCAGTACTTC TRBJ2-7 . TRBV5-1 .
CASSRGPKSGYTF TGTGCCAGTAGCAGGGGGCCGAAAAGCGGCTACACCTTC TRBJ1-2 once TRBV19 TRBD1
CASSDRGWDSPLHF TGTGCCAGCTCAGACAGGGGGTGGGATTCACCCCTCCACTTT TRBJ1-6 . TRBV7-3 TRBD1
CASVSRNTGELFF TGTGCCAGCGTCTCACGAAACACCGGGGAGCTGTTTTTT TRBJ2-2 . TRBV7-2 .
CASSPRDSYNEQFF TGTGCCAGCTCACCAAGGGACTCCTACAATGAGCAGTTCTTC TRBJ2-1 . TRBV18 .
CAWIPAGEEEKLFF TGTGCCTGGATCCCCGCAGGGGAGGAGGAAAAACTGTTTTTT TRBJ1-4 . TRBV30 .
CASSAWTGANYGYTF TGTGCCAGCAGCGCCTGGACAGGGGCTAACTATGGCTACACCTTC TRBJ1-2 . TRBV5-5 TRBD1
CASSLILGTGAPYEQYF TGTGCCAGCAGTTTAATTTTGGGGACAGGGGCCCCCTACGAGCAGTACTTC TRBJ2-7 . TRBV28 TRBD1
CASKTDSNTGELFF TGCGCCAGCAAGACGGACTCGAACACCGGGGAGCTGTTTTTT TRBJ2-2 . TRBV5-1 .
CASSIRESSYEQYF TGTGCCAGTAGTATACGGGAGAGCTCCTACGAGCAGTACTTC TRBJ2-7 . TRBV19 .
CASRTRGGTDTQYF TGTGCCAGCAGAACCAGGGGGGGGACAGATACGCAGTATTTT TRBJ2-3 few TRBV6-1 .
CASSNILLSGTPKYEQYF TGTGCCAGCAGCAACATACTCTTGTCCGGGACACCGAAGTACGAGCAGTACTTC TRBJ2-7 . TRBV5-8 .
CASSSSLSSYEQYF TGTGCCAGCAGTTCCTCTCTAAGCTCCTACGAGCAGTACTTC TRBJ2-7 . TRBV27 .
CASSEVRGKTQYF TGTGCCAGCAGTGAGGTGAGGGGGAAGACCCAGTACTTC TRBJ2-5 . TRBV6-1 .
CASSELRPNQPQHF TGTGCCAGCAGTGAATTAAGGCCAAATCAGCCCCAGCATTTT TRBJ1-5 . TRBV2 .
CASSEDTNNQPQHF TGTGCCAGCAGTGAAGACACCAACAATCAGCCCCAGCATTTT TRBJ1-5 few TRBV6-1 .
CAIPGPSYNEQFF TGTGCCATCCCGGGACCGAGCTACAATGAGCAGTTCTTC TRBJ2-1 . TRBV10-3 .
CASSPPGLAYEQYF TGTGCCAGCAGCCCCCCGGGACTAGCTTACGAGCAGTACTTC TRBJ2-7 once TRBV11-2 TRBD2
CASSHLTTGDYGYTF TGCGCCAGCAGCCACCTCACGACAGGGGACTATGGCTACACCTTC TRBJ1-2 . TRBV4-1 TRBD1
CASALVNTEAFF TGTGCCAGCGCCTTGGTGAACACTGAAGCTTTCTTT TRBJ1-1 . TRBV11-2 .
CASSVKETQYF TGTGCCAGCAGCGTAAAAGAGACCCAGTACTTC TRBJ2-5 . TRBV11-2 .
CASSLGDRPEETQYF TGTGCCAGCAGCTTAGGGGACAGGCCAGAAGAGACCCAGTACTTC TRBJ2-5 . TRBV11-3 TRBD1
CASSGLGGTRRIAFF TGTGCCAGCAGCGGCCTTGGGGGCACTAGGCGAATAGCTTTCTTT TRBJ1-1 . TRBV7-2 .
CASSGQGGRPEAFF TGTGCCAGTAGTGGACAGGGGGGGCGGCCTGAAGCTTTCTTT TRBJ1-1 once TRBV19 TRBD1